The sequence of this TCR beta chain was determined in a study of neurological immune-mediated disorders. The CDR3 is 15 amino acids. In germline, CDR1 is LGHNA, CDR2 YSLEER. Deletions cut 0 bases from V and 6 bases from J, with 13 bases between. Synthesis of cDNA used 5'RACE (with 10-nucleotide random UMIs). TCRdb called the 5' RACE reads again in MiXCR, with one record for every CDR3 protein. The data hold tens of thousands of distinct CDR3 sequences, with around 2.5% observed a single time. The study's findings and limits: The absence of shared CDR3 amino acid sequences among expanded clones across subjects suggests private repertoires in all groups. Neither clinical nor MRI features were found to be associated with the multiple sclerosis repertoire cluster. In HTLV-1-associated myelopathy, TCR clonal expansion was greatest, whereas multiple sclerosis had the least, falling below healthy controls.

This clonotype was counted ten times or more. Its antigen is as yet unknown. Sequenced: PBMCs. The sequence was collected from a man aged 45 to 65 with multiple sclerosis. The J gene is TRBJ2-3, the V gene TRBV4-3; D unclear. The CDR3 bases are TGCGCCAGCAGCCAAGAAGGGTTTGGCGCTGATACGCAGTATTTT. Translating gives CASSQEGFGADTQYF.